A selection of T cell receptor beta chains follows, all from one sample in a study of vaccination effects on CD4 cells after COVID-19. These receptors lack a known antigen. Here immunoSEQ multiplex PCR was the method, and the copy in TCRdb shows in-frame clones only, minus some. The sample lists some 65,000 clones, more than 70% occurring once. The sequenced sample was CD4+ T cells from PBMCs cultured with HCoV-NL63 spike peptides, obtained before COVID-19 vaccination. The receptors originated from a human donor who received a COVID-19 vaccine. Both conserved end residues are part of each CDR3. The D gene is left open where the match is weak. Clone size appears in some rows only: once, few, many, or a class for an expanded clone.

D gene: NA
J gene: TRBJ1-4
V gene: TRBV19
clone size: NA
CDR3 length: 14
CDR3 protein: CASSRAGSNEKLFF
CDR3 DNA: TGTGCCAGTAGCCGAGCGGGGTCTAATGAAAAACTGTTTTTT

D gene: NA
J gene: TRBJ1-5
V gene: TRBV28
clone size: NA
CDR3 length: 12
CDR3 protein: CASSLVVEPQHF
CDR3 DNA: TGTGCCAGCAGTTTAGTGGTGGAGCCCCAGCATTTT

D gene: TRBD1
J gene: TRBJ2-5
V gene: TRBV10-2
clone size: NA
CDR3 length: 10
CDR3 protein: CASTGTAQYF
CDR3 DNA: TGCGCCAGCACAGGGACAGCCCAGTACTTC

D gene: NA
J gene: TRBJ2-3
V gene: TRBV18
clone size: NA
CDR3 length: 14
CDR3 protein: CASSPEQLTDTQYF
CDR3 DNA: TGTGCCAGCTCACCTGAACAGCTCACAGATACGCAGTATTTT

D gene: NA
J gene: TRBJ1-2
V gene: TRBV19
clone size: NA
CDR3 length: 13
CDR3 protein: CASSKRREWGYTF
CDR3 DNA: TGTGCCAGTAGTAAACGGCGGGAGTGGGGCTACACCTTC

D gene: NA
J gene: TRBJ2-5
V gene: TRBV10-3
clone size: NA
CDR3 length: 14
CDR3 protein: CAISDSSIPETQYF
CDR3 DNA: TGTGCCATCAGTGACTCTAGCATCCCAGAGACCCAGTACTTC

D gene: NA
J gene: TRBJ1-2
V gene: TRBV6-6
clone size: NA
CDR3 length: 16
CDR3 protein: CASSVPSGSANYGYTF
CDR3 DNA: TGTGCCAGCAGCGTACCCTCCGGCAGCGCTAACTATGGCTACACCTTC

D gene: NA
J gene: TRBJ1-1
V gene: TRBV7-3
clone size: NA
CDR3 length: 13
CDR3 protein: CASSPNLATEAFF
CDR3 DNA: TGTGCCAGCAGCCCGAATCTGGCCACTGAAGCTTTCTTT

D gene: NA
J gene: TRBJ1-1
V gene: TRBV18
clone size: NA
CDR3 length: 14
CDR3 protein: CASSTLPGSSEAFF
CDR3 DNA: TGTGCCAGCTCCACTCTGCCGGGGTCTTCTGAAGCTTTCTTT

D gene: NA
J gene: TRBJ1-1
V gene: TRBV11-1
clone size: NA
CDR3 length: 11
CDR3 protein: CASSLAGGAFF
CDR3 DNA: TGTGCCAGCAGCTTGGCCGGCGGAGCTTTCTTT

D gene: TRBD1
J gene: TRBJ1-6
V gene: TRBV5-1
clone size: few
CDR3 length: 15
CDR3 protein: CASSLEDRANSPLHF
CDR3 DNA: TGCGCCAGCAGCTTGGAGGACAGGGCGAATTCACCCCTCCACTTT

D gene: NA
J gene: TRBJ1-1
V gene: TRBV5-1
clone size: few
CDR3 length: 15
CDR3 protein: CASSLGPGRTYEAFF
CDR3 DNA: TGCGCCAGCAGCTTGGGACCGGGACGGACCTATGAAGCTTTCTTT

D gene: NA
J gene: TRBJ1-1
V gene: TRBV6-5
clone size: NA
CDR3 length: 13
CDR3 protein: CASPPLGGAEAFF
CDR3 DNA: TGTGCCAGCCCCCCCCTGGGAGGCGCTGAAGCTTTCTTT

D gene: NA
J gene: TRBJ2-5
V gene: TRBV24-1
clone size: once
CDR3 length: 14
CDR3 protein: CATSDREVGETQYF
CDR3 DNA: TGTGCCACCAGTGATAGGGAGGTTGGAGAGACCCAGTACTTC

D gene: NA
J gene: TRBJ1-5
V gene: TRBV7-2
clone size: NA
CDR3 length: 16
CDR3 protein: CASRSGGGGSNQPQHF
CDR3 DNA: TGTGCCAGCCGCTCAGGAGGGGGGGGAAGCAATCAGCCCCAGCATTTT

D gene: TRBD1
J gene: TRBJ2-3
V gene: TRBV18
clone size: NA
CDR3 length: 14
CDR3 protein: CASSPVGGQNTQYF
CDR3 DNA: TGTGCCAGCTCACCGGTAGGGGGCCAGAATACGCAGTATTTT

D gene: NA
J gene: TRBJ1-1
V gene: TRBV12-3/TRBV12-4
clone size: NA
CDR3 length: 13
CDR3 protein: CASSDSRGTEAFF
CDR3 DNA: TGTGCCAGCAGTGATAGTCGAGGAACTGAAGCTTTCTTT

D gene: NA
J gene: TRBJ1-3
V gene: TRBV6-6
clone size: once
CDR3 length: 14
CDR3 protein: CASSYRGSGNTIYF
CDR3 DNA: TGTGCCAGCAGTTACCGGGGCTCTGGAAACACCATATATTTT

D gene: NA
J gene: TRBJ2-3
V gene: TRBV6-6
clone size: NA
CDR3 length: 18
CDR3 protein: CASSPGRNRPYSTDTQYF
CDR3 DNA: TGTGCCAGCAGTCCAGGACGAAATCGCCCGTATAGCACAGATACGCAGTATTTT

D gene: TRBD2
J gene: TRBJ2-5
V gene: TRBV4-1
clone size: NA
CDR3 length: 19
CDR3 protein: CASSQDQGTSGGAGETQYF
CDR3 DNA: TGCGCCAGCAGCCAAGATCAAGGGACTAGCGGGGGGGCAGGAGAGACCCAGTACTTC

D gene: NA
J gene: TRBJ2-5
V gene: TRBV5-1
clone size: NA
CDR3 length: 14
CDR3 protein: CASSLMRVEETQYF
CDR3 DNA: TGCGCCAGCAGCTTGATGAGGGTGGAAGAGACCCAGTACTTC

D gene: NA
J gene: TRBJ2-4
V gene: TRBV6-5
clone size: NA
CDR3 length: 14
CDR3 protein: CASSYTIGGNIQYF
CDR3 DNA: TGTGCCAGCAGTTACACAATTGGTGGAAACATTCAGTACTTC

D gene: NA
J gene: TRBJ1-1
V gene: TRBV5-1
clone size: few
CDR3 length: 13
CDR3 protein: CASSLFGGGEAFF
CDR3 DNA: TGCGCCAGCAGCTTGTTTGGAGGGGGTGAAGCTTTCTTT

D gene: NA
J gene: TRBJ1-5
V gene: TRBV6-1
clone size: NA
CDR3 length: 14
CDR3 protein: CASSEGALPQPQHF
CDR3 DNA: TGTGCCAGCAGTGAAGGCGCCCTACCCCAGCCCCAGCATTTT

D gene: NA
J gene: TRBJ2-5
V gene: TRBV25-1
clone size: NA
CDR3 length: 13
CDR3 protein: CASSPWTGQTQYF
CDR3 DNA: TGTGCCAGCAGTCCGTGGACGGGGCAGACCCAGTACTTC

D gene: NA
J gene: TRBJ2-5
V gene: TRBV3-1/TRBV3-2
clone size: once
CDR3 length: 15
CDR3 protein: CASSPLVGVGKTQYF
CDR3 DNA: TGTGCCAGCAGCCCCCTGGTGGGGGTGGGAAAGACCCAGTACTTC

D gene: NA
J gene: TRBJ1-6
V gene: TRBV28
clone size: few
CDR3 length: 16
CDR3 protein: CASGAGASSYNSPLHF
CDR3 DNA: TGTGCCAGCGGCGCCGGCGCCAGCTCCTATAATTCACCCCTCCACTTT

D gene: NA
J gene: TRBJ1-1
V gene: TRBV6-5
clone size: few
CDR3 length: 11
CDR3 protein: CASIRNTEAFF
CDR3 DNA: TGTGCCAGCATTCGGAACACTGAAGCTTTCTTT

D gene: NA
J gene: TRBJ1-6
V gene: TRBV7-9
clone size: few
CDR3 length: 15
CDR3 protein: CASSLAGGTHSPLHF
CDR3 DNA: TGTGCCAGCAGCTTAGCGGGGGGTACCCATTCACCCCTCCACTTT

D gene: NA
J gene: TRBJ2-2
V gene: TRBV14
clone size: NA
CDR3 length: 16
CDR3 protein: CASSQWGVSGTGELFF
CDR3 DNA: TGTGCCAGCAGCCAATGGGGGGTTTCGGGCACCGGGGAGCTGTTTTTT

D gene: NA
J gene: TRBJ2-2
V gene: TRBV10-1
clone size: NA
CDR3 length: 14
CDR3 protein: CASTPYTDTGELFF
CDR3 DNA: TGCGCCAGCACCCCATACACTGACACCGGGGAGCTGTTTTTT

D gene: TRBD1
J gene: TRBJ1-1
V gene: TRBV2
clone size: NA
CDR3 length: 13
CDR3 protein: CASSEARGLEAFF
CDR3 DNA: TGTGCCAGCAGTGAAGCCAGGGGGCTTGAAGCTTTCTTT

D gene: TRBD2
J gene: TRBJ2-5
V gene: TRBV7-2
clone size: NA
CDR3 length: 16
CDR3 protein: CASSLAAGGGQETQYF
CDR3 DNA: TGTGCCAGCAGCTTAGCAGCGGGGGGGGGTCAAGAGACCCAGTACTTC

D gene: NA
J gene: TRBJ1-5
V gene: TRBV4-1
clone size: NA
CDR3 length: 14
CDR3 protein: CASSQVTPNQPQHF
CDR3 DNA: TGCGCCAGCAGCCAAGTAACCCCCAATCAGCCCCAGCATTTT

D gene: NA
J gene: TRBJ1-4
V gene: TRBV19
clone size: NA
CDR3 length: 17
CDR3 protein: CASSTFLGETTNEKLFF
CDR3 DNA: TGTGCCAGTAGTACCTTCTTAGGGGAGACAACTAATGAAAAACTGTTTTTT